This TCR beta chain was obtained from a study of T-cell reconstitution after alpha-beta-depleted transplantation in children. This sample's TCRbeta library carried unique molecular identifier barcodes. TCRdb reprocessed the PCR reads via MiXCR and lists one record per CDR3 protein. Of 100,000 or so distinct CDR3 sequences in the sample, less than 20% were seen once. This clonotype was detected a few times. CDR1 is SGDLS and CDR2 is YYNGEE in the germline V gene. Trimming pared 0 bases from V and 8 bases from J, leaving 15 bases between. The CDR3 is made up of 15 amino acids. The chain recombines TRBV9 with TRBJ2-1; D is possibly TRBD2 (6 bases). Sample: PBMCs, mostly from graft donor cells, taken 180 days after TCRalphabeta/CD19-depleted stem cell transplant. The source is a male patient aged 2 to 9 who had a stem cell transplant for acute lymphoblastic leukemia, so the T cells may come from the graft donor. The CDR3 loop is CASSVGWGVLDEQFF. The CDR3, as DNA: TGTGCCAGCAGCGTAGGTTGGGGGGTTCTGGATGAGCAGTTCTTC.